This is a list of T cell receptor beta chains from one sample in a study of regulatory T cells in long-lasting Graves disease. Each CDR3 protein is one row after TCRdb ran MiXCR on the multiplex PCR reads. The sample includes 400,000 to 500,000 distinct CDR3 sequences, 20% to 25% of them seen just once. Here the sequenced sample was peripheral blood mononuclear cells (PBMCs), taken when the disease was refractory, from a patient treated with antithyroid drugs. These receptors were collected from a female donor with Graves disease. The CDR3 runs from the conserved cysteine through the conserved F or W. D genes are given only for firm matches. Expanded clones get a size class; other rows say once, few or many, or leave the size out.

v_gene: TRBV2; j_gene: TRBJ2-1; d_gene: -; abundance: -; CDR3nt: TGTGCCAGCAGGCGCCGACTCCGGAACTCCTACAATGAGCAGTTCTTC; CDR3aa: CASRRRLRNSYNEQFF
v_gene: TRBV6-2/TRBV6-3; j_gene: TRBJ2-5; d_gene: TRBD2; abundance: -; CDR3nt: TGTGCCAGCTACCGACTAGCGGGAGGGCTGGAGACCCAGTACTTC; CDR3aa: CASYRLAGGLETQYF
v_gene: TRBV5-6; j_gene: TRBJ2-7; d_gene: -; abundance: -; CDR3nt: TGTGCCAGCAGCTTGGACCACGGGCAGTACTTC; CDR3aa: CASSLDHGQYF
v_gene: TRBV28; j_gene: TRBJ2-7; d_gene: TRBD2; abundance: many; CDR3nt: TGTGCCAGCAGATCAGGACTAGCGAGAAAGCACGAGCAGTACTTC; CDR3aa: CASRSGLARKHEQYF
v_gene: TRBV7-9; j_gene: TRBJ1-1; d_gene: TRBD1; abundance: -; CDR3nt: TGTGCCAGCAGCCTCAGCCAGGGGGGCACTGAAGCTTTCTTT; CDR3aa: CASSLSQGGTEAFF
v_gene: TRBV28; j_gene: TRBJ2-5; d_gene: -; abundance: many; CDR3nt: TGTGCCAGCAGTCCCTCCACGGGGGAGACCCAGTACTTC; CDR3aa: CASSPSTGETQYF
v_gene: TRBV7-2; j_gene: TRBJ2-7; d_gene: TRBD2; abundance: -; CDR3nt: TGTGCCAGCAGCTTAGCGGGAACGAGCGGGAGAAGAGAGCAGTACTTC; CDR3aa: CASSLAGTSGRREQYF
v_gene: TRBV3-1; j_gene: TRBJ1-1; d_gene: -; abundance: few; CDR3nt: TGTGCCAGCAGCCAAGATCCAGGTTGGACTGAAGCTTTCTTT; CDR3aa: CASSQDPGWTEAFF
v_gene: TRBV12-3/TRBV12-4; j_gene: TRBJ2-2; d_gene: TRBD1; abundance: few; CDR3nt: TGTGCCAGCAGTTACAGGGGGCTGTTGAGGGTGAACACCGGGGAGCTGTTTTTT; CDR3aa: CASSYRGLLRVNTGELFF
v_gene: TRBV11-2; j_gene: TRBJ2-2; d_gene: -; abundance: many; CDR3nt: TGTGCCAGCAGCTTAGTTCAGACCGGGGAGCTGTTTTTT; CDR3aa: CASSLVQTGELFF
v_gene: TRBV28; j_gene: TRBJ2-7; d_gene: TRBD1; abundance: many; CDR3nt: TGTGCCAGCAGTTTAGGCCCGGACAGGGGGGGAGAGCAGTACTTC; CDR3aa: CASSLGPDRGGEQYF
v_gene: TRBV15; j_gene: TRBJ1-1; d_gene: TRBD1; abundance: -; CDR3nt: TGTACCACCAGCAGAGATTACTTGGAAGCAGGGGGCGCAGAAGCTTTCTTT; CDR3aa: CTTSRDYLEAGGAEAFF
v_gene: TRBV9; j_gene: TRBJ1-4; d_gene: -; abundance: few; CDR3nt: TGTGCCAGCAGCCCAAGAGGGCGGGAAACTAATGAAAAACTGTTTTTT; CDR3aa: CASSPRGRETNEKLFF
v_gene: TRBV2; j_gene: TRBJ2-3; d_gene: -; abundance: -; CDR3nt: TGTGCCAGCAGTGAGGTAGATACGCAGTATTTT; CDR3aa: CASSEVDTQYF
v_gene: TRBV6-1; j_gene: TRBJ2-5; d_gene: TRBD2; abundance: many; CDR3nt: TGTGCCAACCCCAATATTGGCGGGAGGGTCCGAGAGACCCAGTACTTC; CDR3aa: CANPNIGGRVRETQYF
v_gene: TRBV28; j_gene: TRBJ2-1; d_gene: -; abundance: -; CDR3nt: TGTGCCAGCAGTCCGCCCCTGCAGGGTATGAATGAGCAGTTCTTC; CDR3aa: CASSPPLQGMNEQFF
v_gene: TRBV19; j_gene: TRBJ2-2; d_gene: -; abundance: -; CDR3nt: TGTGCCAGTAGTCCTTGGGGCCGTGCAAACGCCGGGGAGCTGTTTTTT; CDR3aa: CASSPWGRANAGELFF
v_gene: TRBV5-4; j_gene: TRBJ2-1; d_gene: TRBD2; abundance: -; CDR3nt: TGTGCCAGCAGCTTGCCGGGGACTAGCGGGAAGAATGAGCAGTTCTTC; CDR3aa: CASSLPGTSGKNEQFF
v_gene: TRBV20-1; j_gene: TRBJ2-7; d_gene: -; abundance: many; CDR3nt: TGCAGTGCTAGATCAGGGACTCGCTCCTACGAGCAGTACTTC; CDR3aa: CSARSGTRSYEQYF
v_gene: TRBV27; j_gene: TRBJ1-6; d_gene: -; abundance: -; CDR3nt: TGTGCCAGCAGCTCTTGGGACGGGTATAATTCACCCCTCCACTTT; CDR3aa: CASSSWDGYNSPLHF
v_gene: TRBV6-1; j_gene: TRBJ2-3; d_gene: -; abundance: -; CDR3nt: TGTGCCAGCAGTAACGGCGGGAACCCAACAACCGATACGCAGTATTTT; CDR3aa: CASSNGGNPTTDTQYF
v_gene: TRBV6-5; j_gene: TRBJ2-7; d_gene: -; abundance: many; CDR3nt: TGTGCCAGCAGTTACTCGGGGGACGAGCAGTACTTC; CDR3aa: CASSYSGDEQYF
v_gene: TRBV28; j_gene: TRBJ1-2; d_gene: TRBD1; abundance: many; CDR3nt: TGTGCCAGCAAACCGACAGGGATCCATGGCTACACCTTC; CDR3aa: CASKPTGIHGYTF
v_gene: TRBV28; j_gene: TRBJ1-2; d_gene: -; abundance: many; CDR3nt: TGTGCCAGCAGTACGGAGAGGGGGGTAGGCTACACCTTC; CDR3aa: CASSTERGVGYTF
v_gene: TRBV2; j_gene: TRBJ1-5; d_gene: -; abundance: -; CDR3nt: TGTGCCAGCAGTATTGACCAGAATCAGCCCCAGCATTTT; CDR3aa: CASSIDQNQPQHF
v_gene: TRBV12-3/TRBV12-4; j_gene: TRBJ1-6; d_gene: -; abundance: few; CDR3nt: TGTGCCAGCAGACTCCATAATTCACCCCTCCACTTT; CDR3aa: CASRLHNSPLHF
v_gene: TRBV12-3/TRBV12-4; j_gene: TRBJ2-7; d_gene: -; abundance: many; CDR3nt: TGTGCCAGCAGCGAAATTAGTAGGGACTTCTACGAGCAGTACTTC; CDR3aa: CASSEISRDFYEQYF
v_gene: TRBV19; j_gene: TRBJ2-5; d_gene: TRBD1; abundance: -; CDR3nt: TGTGCCAGTAGTCCGCGGGACAGGGGTTTTGAGATGACGGAGACCCAGTACTTC; CDR3aa: CASSPRDRGFEMTETQYF
v_gene: TRBV24-1; j_gene: TRBJ2-7; d_gene: TRBD2; abundance: many; CDR3nt: TGTGCCACCAGTGAGACCGGGACTAGCGAGCAGTACTTC; CDR3aa: CATSETGTSEQYF
v_gene: TRBV6-2/TRBV6-3; j_gene: TRBJ1-2; d_gene: -; abundance: -; CDR3nt: TGTGCCAGCACCCGGGAACAGAGGAACTATGGCTACACCTTC; CDR3aa: CASTREQRNYGYTF
v_gene: TRBV27; j_gene: TRBJ1-5; d_gene: TRBD1; abundance: -; CDR3nt: TGTGCCAGCAGTGTGACAGGGGGTGGCGGTCAGCCCCAGCATTTT; CDR3aa: CASSVTGGGGQPQHF
v_gene: TRBV4-3; j_gene: TRBJ1-6; d_gene: -; abundance: -; CDR3nt: TGCGCCAGCAGCCAAGATGGGGGGGGGCGATCACCCCTCCACTTT; CDR3aa: CASSQDGGGRSPLHF
v_gene: TRBV24-1; j_gene: TRBJ1-5; d_gene: -; abundance: many; CDR3nt: TGTGCCACCAGTGACAGCACACTACGGGAGGGCCTGGGTCAGCCCCAGCATTTT; CDR3aa: CATSDSTLREGLGQPQHF
v_gene: TRBV19; j_gene: TRBJ2-5; d_gene: TRBD2; abundance: many; CDR3nt: TGTGCCAGTAGTATTAGCGGGAGTACAGAGACCCAGTACTTC; CDR3aa: CASSISGSTETQYF
v_gene: TRBV24-1; j_gene: TRBJ1-1; d_gene: -; abundance: many; CDR3nt: TGTGCCACCAGTGCAGGCCCGGGGAGGAGCACTGAAGCTTTCTTT; CDR3aa: CATSAGPGRSTEAFF
v_gene: TRBV7-9; j_gene: TRBJ2-7; d_gene: -; abundance: many; CDR3nt: TGTGCCAGCAGCCGAGGACCGCCCTCACCTTACGAGCAGTACTTC; CDR3aa: CASSRGPPSPYEQYF
v_gene: TRBV19; j_gene: TRBJ1-5; d_gene: -; abundance: many; CDR3nt: TGTGCCAGTAGTATACCTCGGCCGTCGAGGGAGCCCCAGCATTTT; CDR3aa: CASSIPRPSREPQHF
v_gene: TRBV20-1; j_gene: TRBJ2-5; d_gene: -; abundance: many; CDR3nt: TGCAGTGCTAGAAACCCCCCCCAAGAATACCGACACCAAGAGACCCAGTACTTC; CDR3aa: CSARNPPQEYRHQETQYF
v_gene: TRBV28; j_gene: TRBJ2-5; d_gene: -; abundance: -; CDR3nt: TGTGCCAGCAGTTTACCGCCAGAACTAATGCCAGGGCAAGAGACCCAGTACTTC; CDR3aa: CASSLPPELMPGQETQYF
v_gene: TRBV2; j_gene: TRBJ2-5; d_gene: -; abundance: many; CDR3nt: TGTGCCAGCATTTCCTTCGAAGGGAGAGAGACCCAGTACTTC; CDR3aa: CASISFEGRETQYF
v_gene: TRBV5-1; j_gene: TRBJ2-3; d_gene: -; abundance: few; CDR3nt: TGCGCCAGCAGCTCTGGGGGTTCCACAGATACGCAGTATTTT; CDR3aa: CASSSGGSTDTQYF
v_gene: TRBV14; j_gene: TRBJ1-1; d_gene: TRBD1; abundance: few; CDR3nt: TGTGCCAGCAGCCCTACAGGGGGCGTGTGGACTGAAGCTTTCTTT; CDR3aa: CASSPTGGVWTEAFF
v_gene: TRBV28; j_gene: TRBJ1-6; d_gene: -; abundance: many; CDR3nt: TGTGCCAGCAGCCCCGGGACACTTAATTCACCCCTCCACTTT; CDR3aa: CASSPGTLNSPLHF
v_gene: TRBV7-8; j_gene: TRBJ2-6; d_gene: TRBD1; abundance: few; CDR3nt: TGTGCCAGCAGCGTCCGGGACAGGGGTTCTGGGGCCAACGTCCTGACTTTC; CDR3aa: CASSVRDRGSGANVLTF
v_gene: TRBV27; j_gene: TRBJ2-7; d_gene: TRBD1; abundance: -; CDR3nt: TGTGCCAGCAGTCTTACAGGGGGCGACGTTTACGAGCAGTACTTC; CDR3aa: CASSLTGGDVYEQYF
v_gene: TRBV5-1; j_gene: TRBJ2-7; d_gene: -; abundance: -; CDR3nt: TGCGCCAGCAGCTTGGAAGGGGCCCAATCGCGGGAGCAGTACTTC; CDR3aa: CASSLEGAQSREQYF
v_gene: TRBV20-1; j_gene: TRBJ2-1; d_gene: -; abundance: -; CDR3nt: TGCAGTGCTAAGAGGACAACAGCCTACAATGAGCAGTTCTTC; CDR3aa: CSAKRTTAYNEQFF
v_gene: TRBV12-3/TRBV12-4; j_gene: TRBJ2-7; d_gene: TRBD2; abundance: many; CDR3nt: TGTGCCAGCAGAGCGCTAGCGGGAATTTCCTACGAGCAGTACTTC; CDR3aa: CASRALAGISYEQYF
v_gene: TRBV6-1; j_gene: TRBJ2-7; d_gene: -; abundance: few; CDR3nt: TGTGCCAGCACCAGAGGGGGGACCTACGAGCAGTACTTC; CDR3aa: CASTRGGTYEQYF
v_gene: TRBV13; j_gene: TRBJ1-2; d_gene: TRBD1; abundance: -; CDR3nt: TGTGCCAGCAGCTTAGGGGCGCAGGGGGCCGGTAACTATGGCTACACCTTC; CDR3aa: CASSLGAQGAGNYGYTF
v_gene: TRBV15; j_gene: TRBJ2-7; d_gene: -; abundance: few; CDR3nt: TGTGCCACCAGCAGAGATAGGACAGCAAACGAGCAGTACTTC; CDR3aa: CATSRDRTANEQYF
v_gene: TRBV19; j_gene: TRBJ2-5; d_gene: -; abundance: many; CDR3nt: TGTGCCAGTGTACAAGAGACCCAGTACTTC; CDR3aa: CASVQETQYF
v_gene: TRBV5-4; j_gene: TRBJ1-3; d_gene: -; abundance: -; CDR3nt: TGTGCCAGCAGCTTGGAACCGCAAAGATCAGGAAACACCATATATTTT; CDR3aa: CASSLEPQRSGNTIYF
v_gene: TRBV3-1; j_gene: TRBJ2-2; d_gene: -; abundance: -; CDR3nt: TGTGCCAGCAGCCAAGAGGGGCCCGGGGAGCTGTTTTTT; CDR3aa: CASSQEGPGELFF